A selection of T cell receptor beta chains follows, all from one sample in a study of graft-versus-host responses after intestinal transplantation. These receptors lack a known antigen. Sequenced by immunoSEQ multiplex PCR; TCRdb stores in-frame clones only, minus some. This table has 70,000 or so clones, nearly 85% appearing once. The sequencing used unstimulated CD4+ T cells sorted from spleen or lymph node cells, collected before transplant. These receptors originate from a human donor who was the organ donor for an intestinal transplant. The CDR3 runs from the conserved cysteine through the conserved F or W. The D gene is left open where the match is weak. Size is omitted from some rows. Given values are once, few, many or a class for expanded clones.

v_call	d_call	j_call	clone_size	cdr3_aa	cdr3_nt
TRBV5-1	TRBD2	TRBJ2-6	NA	CASSPTVERGMKAF	TGCGCCAGCAGCCCCACGGTGGAGCGGGGGATGAAGGCTTTC
TRBV27	TRBD1	TRBJ1-4	NA	CASSLSGTGGEKLFF	TGTGCCAGCAGTTTATCCGGGACAGGCGGTGAAAAACTGTTTTTT
TRBV4-1	TRBD2	TRBJ2-1	NA	CASSQIAGGYNEQFF	TGCGCCAGCAGCCAAATAGCGGGAGGTTACAATGAGCAGTTCTTC
TRBV28	NA	TRBJ1-1	NA	CASSFGLPMNTEAFF	TGTGCCAGCAGTTTCGGACTCCCTATGAACACTGAAGCTTTCTTT
TRBV20-1	NA	TRBJ1-3	NA	CSARLGNTIYF	TGCAGTGCTAGACTGGGAAACACCATATATTTT
TRBV11-2	NA	TRBJ2-3	NA	CASRQGKIPDTQYF	TGTGCCAGCAGGCAGGGGAAAATCCCAGATACGCAGTATTTT
TRBV18	NA	TRBJ1-4	NA	CASSQMGGNEKLFF	TGTGCCAGCTCACAGATGGGCGGGAATGAAAAACTGTTTTTT
TRBV5-3	TRBD2	TRBJ2-3	NA	CARSPRPIAGPSTDTQYF	TGTGCCAGAAGCCCTCGCCCGATAGCGGGGCCGAGCACAGATACGCAGTATTTT
TRBV19	TRBD1	TRBJ1-1	NA	CASSYKQGAVNTEAFF	TGTGCCAGTAGTTATAAACAGGGGGCGGTGAACACTGAAGCTTTCTTT
TRBV5-1	TRBD1	TRBJ1-1	NA	CASSLLQGKSGDTEAFF	TGCGCCAGCAGCTTGTTACAGGGGAAGTCGGGGGACACTGAAGCTTTCTTT
TRBV19	TRBD2	TRBJ2-4	NA	CASSSQAGGVNIQYF	TGTGCCAGTAGTTCTCAAGCGGGGGGCGTCAACATTCAGTACTTC
TRBV5-4	NA	TRBJ2-1	NA	CASNPVGGGLNEQFF	TGTGCCAGCAACCCGGTAGGGGGGGGGCTCAATGAGCAGTTCTTC
TRBV28	NA	TRBJ1-5	NA	CASRSHAVTVSNQPQHF	TGTGCCAGCAGGTCCCATGCCGTGACAGTTAGCAATCAGCCCCAGCATTTT
TRBV6-6	NA	TRBJ1-5	NA	CASSPSGREDQPQHF	TGTGCCAGCAGCCCTTCAGGGCGCGAGGATCAGCCCCAGCATTTT
TRBV7-8	NA	TRBJ1-3	NA	CASSLGKRTLGNTIYF	TGTGCCAGCAGCTTAGGCAAGCGTACGCTTGGAAACACCATATATTTT
TRBV2	NA	TRBJ1-5	NA	CASTKGGNQPQHF	TGTGCCAGCACTAAGGGGGGGAATCAGCCCCAGCATTTT
TRBV5-1	TRBD1	TRBJ1-6	NA	CASSPTGTGGPNSPLHF	TGCGCCAGCAGCCCTACCGGGACAGGCGGGCCTAATTCACCCCTCCACTTT
TRBV29-1	TRBD2	TRBJ2-3	NA	CSVARTSGDTDTQYF	TGCAGCGTAGCTCGGACTAGCGGGGACACAGATACGCAGTATTTT
TRBV7-3	NA	TRBJ1-1	few	CASSLSSGSDEAFF	TGTGCCAGCAGCTTATCCTCGGGTTCGGATGAAGCTTTCTTT
TRBV28	TRBD2	TRBJ2-2	NA	CASNELSGGTGELFF	TGTGCCAGCAACGAATTAAGCGGGGGGACCGGGGAGCTGTTTTTT
TRBV4-1	NA	TRBJ1-2	few	CASSQVVRDIEGYTF	TGCGCCAGCAGCCAAGTAGTAAGGGACATTGAAGGCTACACCTTC
TRBV28	NA	TRBJ1-1	NA	CASSFRGNEAFF	TGTGCCAGCAGTTTCAGAGGTAATGAAGCTTTCTTT
TRBV13	TRBD1	TRBJ2-3	NA	CASSGGTGYGTDTQYF	TGTGCCAGCAGCGGGGGGACAGGGTACGGCACAGATACGCAGTATTTT
TRBV28	NA	TRBJ1-4	NA	CASSLGGGGQEKLFF	TGTGCCAGCAGTTTAGGAGGGGGAGGGCAGGAAAAACTGTTTTTT
TRBV5-1	TRBD1	TRBJ1-3	few	CASSLVGTGVGNTIYF	TGCGCCAGCAGCTTGGTAGGGACAGGGGTCGGAAACACCATATATTTT
TRBV6-4	TRBD2	TRBJ2-1	few	CASSDRGLAGNEQFF	TGTGCCAGCAGTGACCGGGGACTAGCGGGAAATGAGCAGTTCTTC
TRBV7-7	NA	TRBJ2-1	NA	CASSLRRLEIDEQFF	TGTGCTAGCAGCTTGAGGAGACTAGAAATCGATGAGCAGTTCTTC
TRBV2	TRBD1	TRBJ2-3	NA	CASRDREGADTQYF	TGTGCCAGCAGGGACAGGGAAGGTGCAGATACGCAGTATTTT
TRBV9	NA	TRBJ1-6	NA	CASSPRINNSPLHF	TGTGCCAGCAGCCCGAGAATAAATAATTCACCCCTCCACTTT